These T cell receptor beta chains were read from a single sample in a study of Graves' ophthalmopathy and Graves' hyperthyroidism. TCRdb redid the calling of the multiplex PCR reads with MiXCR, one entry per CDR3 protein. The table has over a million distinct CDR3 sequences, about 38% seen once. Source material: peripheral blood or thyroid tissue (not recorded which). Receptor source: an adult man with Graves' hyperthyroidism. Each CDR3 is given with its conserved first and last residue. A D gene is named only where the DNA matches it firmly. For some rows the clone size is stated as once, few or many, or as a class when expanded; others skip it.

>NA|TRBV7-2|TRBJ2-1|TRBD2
CASSSIGTSGNNEQFF
TGTGCCAGCAGCTCCATAGGGACTAGCGGGAACAATGAGCAGTTCTTC
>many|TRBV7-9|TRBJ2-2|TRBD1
CASSSYRGRNTGELFF
TGTGCCAGCAGCTCGTACAGGGGGCGGAACACCGGGGAGCTGTTTTTT
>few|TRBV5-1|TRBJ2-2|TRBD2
CASSLAVGLGNTGELFF
TGCGCCAGCAGCTTGGCCGTCGGACTAGGGAACACCGGGGAGCTGTTTTTT
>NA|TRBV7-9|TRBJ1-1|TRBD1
CASSLQGGLEAFF
TGTGCCAGCAGCTTGCAGGGGGGGCTTGAAGCTTTCTTT
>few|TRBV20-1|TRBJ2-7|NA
CSARPYSPSYEQYF
TGCAGTGCCCGACCTTATTCCCCTTCCTACGAGCAGTACTTC
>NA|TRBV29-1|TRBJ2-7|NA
CSVAVGAREQYF
TGCAGCGTTGCGGTGGGGGCGAGAGAGCAGTACTTC
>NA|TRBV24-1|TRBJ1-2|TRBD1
CATSVTGGRGYTF
TGTGCCACCAGTGTGACAGGGGGACGTGGCTACACCTTC
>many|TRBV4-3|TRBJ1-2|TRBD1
CASSQRGQAIGSYGYTF
TGCGCCAGCAGCCAACGGGGACAGGCGATAGGTAGCTATGGCTACACCTTC
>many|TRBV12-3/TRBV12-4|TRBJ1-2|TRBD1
CASSRDRGSYGYTF
TGTGCCAGCAGTAGGGACAGGGGGTCCTATGGCTACACCTTC
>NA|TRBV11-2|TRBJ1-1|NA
CASSLPKGVGLLNTEAFF
TGTGCCAGCAGCCTACCCAAGGGCGTGGGTTTGCTGAACACTGAAGCTTTCTTT
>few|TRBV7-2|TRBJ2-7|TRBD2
CASSRSGTNEQYF
TGTGCCAGCAGCCGAAGCGGGACGAACGAGCAGTACTTC
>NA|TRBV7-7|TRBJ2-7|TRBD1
CASSPTGTGGREQYF
TGTGCCAGCAGCCCAACCGGGACAGGGGGCCGCGAGCAGTACTTC
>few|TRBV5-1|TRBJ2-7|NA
CASSLAPLPYEQYF
TGCGCCAGCAGCTTGGCCCCTCTTCCCTACGAGCAGTACTTC
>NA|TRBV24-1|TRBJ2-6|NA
CAASDPGSSGANVLTF
TGTGCCGCCAGTGATCCAGGGAGCTCTGGGGCCAACGTCCTGACTTTC
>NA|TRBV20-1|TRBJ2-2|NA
CSARDGTQTGELFF
TGCAGTGCTAGAGACGGGACTCAAACCGGGGAGCTGTTTTTT
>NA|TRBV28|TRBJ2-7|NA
CASSFSAGHRDDEQYF
TGTGCCAGCAGTTTCTCGGCGGGGCACAGGGACGACGAGCAGTACTTC
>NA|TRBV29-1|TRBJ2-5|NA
CSVGWTQYF
TGCAGCGTTGGTTGGACCCAGTACTTC
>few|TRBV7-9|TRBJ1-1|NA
CASSSLGGGRTEAFF
TGTGCCAGCAGCTCCTTGGGAGGGGGAAGAACTGAAGCTTTCTTT
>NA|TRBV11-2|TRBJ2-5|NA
CASSSPGGYKYF
TGTGCCAGCAGCTCCCCAGGGGGGTATAAGTACTTC
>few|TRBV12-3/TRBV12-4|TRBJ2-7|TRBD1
CASTGYGTGTYEQYF
TGTGCCAGCACCGGATACGGGACAGGGACCTACGAGCAGTACTTC
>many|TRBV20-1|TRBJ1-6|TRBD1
CSARDRRQGTVNSPLHF
TGCAGTGCTAGAGATCGTAGACAGGGGACAGTAAATTCACCCCTCCACTTT
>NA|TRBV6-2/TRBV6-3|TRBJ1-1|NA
CASGRGGANTEAFF
TGTGCCAGCGGGAGGGGGGGAGCGAACACTGAAGCTTTCTTT
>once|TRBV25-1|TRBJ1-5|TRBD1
CASSGGTANQPQHF
TGTGCCAGCAGTGGCGGGACAGCTAATCAGCCCCAGCATTTT
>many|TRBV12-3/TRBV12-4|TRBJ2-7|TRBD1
CASRRTGPYEQYF
TGTGCCAGCAGACGGACAGGGCCCTACGAGCAGTACTTC
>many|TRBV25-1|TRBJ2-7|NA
CASSSDRSYYEQYF
TGTGCCAGCAGTTCCGACAGGTCCTACTACGAGCAGTACTTC
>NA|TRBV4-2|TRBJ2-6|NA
CASSQDFDSGANVLTF
TGTGCCAGCAGCCAAGATTTCGACTCTGGGGCCAACGTCCTGACTTTC
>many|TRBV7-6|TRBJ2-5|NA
CASSLATRFGGETQYF
TGTGCCAGCAGCTTAGCCACGCGGTTTGGCGGGGAGACCCAGTACTTC
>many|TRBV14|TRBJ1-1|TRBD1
CASSHRAGQGATEAFF
TGTGCCAGCAGCCACCGAGCGGGACAGGGTGCTACTGAAGCTTTCTTT
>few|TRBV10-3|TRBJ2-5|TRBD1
CAISGEGAGSETQYF
TGTGCCATCAGTGGTGAGGGGGCCGGCTCGGAGACCCAGTACTTC
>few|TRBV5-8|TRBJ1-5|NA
CASSLPQPSNQPQHF
TGTGCCAGCAGCTTGCCACAGCCTAGCAATCAGCCCCAGCATTTT
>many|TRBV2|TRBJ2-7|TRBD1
CASSEEQGSNEQYF
TGTGCCAGCAGTGAGGAACAGGGGAGTAACGAGCAGTACTTC
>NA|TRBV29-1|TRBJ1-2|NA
CSVEATGVAYGYTF
TGCAGCGTTGAAGCGACCGGGGTCGCCTATGGCTACACCTTC
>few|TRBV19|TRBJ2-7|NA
CASSESGTYEQYF
TGTGCCAGTAGTGAATCGGGAACCTACGAGCAGTACTTC
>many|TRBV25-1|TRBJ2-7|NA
CASSPRDSRYEQYF
TGTGCCAGCAGTCCCCGGGACTCGAGATACGAGCAGTACTTC
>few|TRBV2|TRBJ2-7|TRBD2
CASSSPGGFSYEQYF
TGTGCCAGCAGTTCCCCGGGGGGGTTTTCCTACGAGCAGTACTTC
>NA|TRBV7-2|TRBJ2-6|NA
CASSLGVPPGANVLTF
TGTGCCAGCAGCTTGGGTGTCCCGCCTGGGGCCAACGTCCTGACTTTC
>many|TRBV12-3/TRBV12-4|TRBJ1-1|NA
CASSLSVATEAFF
TGTGCCAGCAGTTTATCTGTGGCCACTGAAGCTTTCTTT
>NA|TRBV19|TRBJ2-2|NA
CASSIGWSHRSAGELFF
TGTGCCAGTAGTATAGGTTGGTCCCACCGAAGCGCCGGGGAGCTGTTTTTT
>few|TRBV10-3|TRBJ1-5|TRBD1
CASRKDRAGNQPQHF
TGTGCCAGCAGGAAGGACAGGGCAGGCAATCAGCCCCAGCATTTT
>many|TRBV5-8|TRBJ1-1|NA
CASSFYWMLF
TGTGCCAGCAGCTTCTATTGGATGCTCTTT
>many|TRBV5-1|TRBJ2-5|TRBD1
CASGEDRAGGTQYF
TGCGCCAGCGGGGAGGACAGGGCAGGAGGGACCCAGTACTTC
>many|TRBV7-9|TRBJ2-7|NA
CASSPLDHYEQYF
TGTGCCAGCAGCCCCTTGGACCATTACGAGCAGTACTTC
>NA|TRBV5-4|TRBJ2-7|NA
CASSTPRDFISEQYF
TGTGCCAGCAGTACGCCCCGGGACTTCATTAGCGAGCAGTACTTC
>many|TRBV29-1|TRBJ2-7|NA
CSALGGGGSYEQYF
TGCAGCGCCCTTGGGGGGGGCGGCTCCTACGAGCAGTACTTC
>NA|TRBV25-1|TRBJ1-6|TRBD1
CASRTRGTNNSPLHF
TGTGCCAGCAGGACCAGGGGGACTAACAATTCACCCCTCCACTTT
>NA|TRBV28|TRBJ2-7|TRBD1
CASSSAWGQGGYEQYF
TGTGCCAGCAGCTCAGCCTGGGGACAGGGTGGCTACGAGCAGTACTTC
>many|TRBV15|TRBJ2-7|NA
CATSPSDGVYEQYF
TGTGCCACCAGCCCGTCGGACGGAGTCTACGAGCAGTACTTC
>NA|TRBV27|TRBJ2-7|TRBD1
CASRKQGARDDLYF
TGTGCCAGCAGAAAACAGGGGGCGCGGGACGACCTCTACTTC
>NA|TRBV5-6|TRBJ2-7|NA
CASTQGREQYF
TGTGCCAGCACCCAGGGGCGAGAGCAGTACTTC
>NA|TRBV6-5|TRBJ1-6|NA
CASRWRVESPLHF
TGTGCCAGCAGGTGGAGGGTGGAGTCACCCCTCCACTTT
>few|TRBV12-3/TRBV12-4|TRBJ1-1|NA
CASRTDPNTEAFF
TGTGCCAGCAGAACCGATCCGAACACTGAAGCTTTCTTT
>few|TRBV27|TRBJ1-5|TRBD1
CASSTGGQQPQHF
TGTGCCAGCAGCACAGGGGGCCAGCAGCCCCAGCATTTT
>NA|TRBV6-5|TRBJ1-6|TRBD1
CAGEFRTGHSPLHF
TGTGCCGGAGAATTCAGGACAGGGCATTCACCCCTCCACTTT
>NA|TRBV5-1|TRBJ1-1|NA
CASSQRTRTPTEAFF
TGCGCCAGCAGCCAAAGGACAAGGACACCCACTGAAGCTTTCTTT
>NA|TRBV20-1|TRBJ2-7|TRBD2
CSAGKLAGGPIEQYF
TGCAGTGCTGGCAAACTAGCGGGAGGGCCCATCGAGCAGTACTTC
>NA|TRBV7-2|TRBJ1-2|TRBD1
CASSPSANRGRGYTF
TGTGCCAGCAGCCCTTCAGCGAACAGGGGGCGAGGCTACACCTTC
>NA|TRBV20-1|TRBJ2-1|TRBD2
CSAWLADGDEQFF
TGCAGTGCGTGGCTAGCGGATGGCGATGAGCAGTTCTTC
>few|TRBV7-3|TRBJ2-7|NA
CASSKSGVYEQYF
TGTGCCAGCAGCAAATCGGGCGTCTACGAGCAGTACTTC